This T cell receptor (beta chain) stems from a study of T and B cells in COVID-19 patients (dated by TCRdb to 2020 to 2022). Concerning the study at large: In this study, adaptive immunity was profiled in COVID-19 patients who either had active infection or had recovered, using TRB and IGH repertoire sequencing of peripheral blood. A recovered cohort was made up of more than 15 patients contributing 20 to 25 samples, mostly after mild to moderate COVID-19 managed as outpatients. Median age was approximately 35 years in the recovered cohort versus 67 years in the active-infection cohort. Of the 20 to 25 patients in the active-infection cohort, eleven to twelve were critically ill and needed mechanical ventilation or ECMO. Of the 20 to 25 patients in the active-infection cohort, about 17 had comorbidities associated with unfavorable COVID-19 outcome. Over 7 million TCR sequences were analysed from a TCR and BCR sequence repository that comprised a few dozen patients and 69 time points. Two patients were included in both the recovered and active cohorts because samples were available from active disease and after recovery. For the repertoire analyses, the comparison was an age-matched reference group of under 45 healthy donors who were negative for COVID-19 antibodies. As many as 9 follow-up blood samples were taken per patient, and some of the samples covered different disease stages within the same individual. Study-level results and caveats: The reported TCR clusters were said to need prospective validation before any clinical use. TRB repertoires were highly clonal in active COVID-19, whereas diversity and richness at recovery rose above healthy donor levels. The size of the cohort was considered insufficient for assessing HLA contributions to COVID-19 susceptibility or severity. Specific T cell subsets (CD4+/Treg/CD8+) and sorted SARS-CoV-2-responsive or tetramer+ T cells had not yet been sequenced, and these experiments were ongoing. Patients with COVID-19 were reported to show strongly skewed TRBV/TRBJ gene usage. Blood samples from mildly ill patients during symptoms and early samples from severe cases were scarce. The recovered cohort had approximately 2,200 exclusive TCR clusters, including over 30 low-pGen clusters.

The CDR3 numbers 12 residues from cysteine through phenylalanine. Only the CDR3 DNA stays, 36 bases, in frame from base 1. Based on the germline V gene, the CDR1 and CDR2 sequences are KGHSH and LQKENI. V is shortened by 4 bases, J by 5 bases, and the region joining them spans 8 bases. Regarding this clonotype: The clone's antigen remains unknown. Qualities for individual bases were not recorded, and no much larger clone is one base off.

Reads for this sample came from an Illumina MiSeq. Multiplex PCR with BIOMED2 TRB-A/B primer pools was used to amplify TRB rearrangements. Two consecutive PCRs added Illumina-compatible adapters and 7-nucleotide sample barcodes to the amplicons. All library PCRs used Phusion HS II polymerase. Amplicons were gel-purified with the NucleoSpin Gel and PCR Clean-up kit, quantified on Qubit, and pooled at roughly 4.3 nM. Before Illumina next-generation sequencing, the quality of the amplicon pool was assessed on an Agilent 2100 Bioanalyzer. The source study handled its data this way. TRB rearrangements were annotated with MiXCR 3.0.8 using the default MiXCR reference library. Non-productive reads and sequences with fewer than 2 reads were removed, and every unique CDR3 nucleotide sequence was treated as one clone. R 3.5.1 was used to calculate clonality, diversity, richness and V-J gene usage. GLIPH2 was used to cluster TCRs by CDR3 similarity, and OLGA was used to calculate generation probabilities. Only GLIPH2 clusters containing at least four unique TCR clonotypes present in at least three individuals were kept. Using fastp at Q25 and MiXCR, TCRdb reprocessed the public reads and kept productive beta chains. Under each unique CDR3 protein, matching rows form one entry showing the most common genes and DNA. The authors' filters were not applied to this entry. Here the sample has 13,000 or so distinct CDR3 sequences; 28% occur a single time. Approximately 7% of the sample comes from the top ten.

Genomic DNA extracted from blood was used in amounts of about 250-550 ng for amplification of TRB repertoires. Sample: blood. The chain is made from TRBV18 and TRBJ2-5; TRBD1 might be the D gene, on 6 matching bases. This receptor was identified in a human donor who had recovered from COVID-19. CDR3 loop: CASSQGDETQYF. The bases are TGTGCCAGCTCACAGGGGGATGAGACCCAGTACTTC.